Described below is a single TCR beta chain sequence and its context. What it recognizes is unknown. Using immunoSEQ multiplex PCR, the repertoire was profiled, and TCRdb retains in-frame clones only, with some absent. Here the sample spans over 90,000 clones, about 88% being singletons. The V gene lost 4 bases and the J gene lost 4 bases, with 11 bases spanning the gap. Per germline, CDR1 SQVTM and CDR2 ANQGSEA. The CDR3 runs 13 residues. The sample belongs to a study of T cell responses to AZD1222 COVID-19 vaccine. Points from the study as a whole: As reported, nearly half of all spike-specific TCRs target variant regions that are unmutated. The study identified only five to seven AZD1222 recipients as seropositive at baseline.

V is TRBV29-1 and J is TRBJ1-3, with D unclear. This TCR derives from an adult in good health. Sequenced here: peripheral blood, sampled on day 0 of AZD1222 vaccination. CDR3 nucleotide sequence: TGCAGCGTTGCGGCCGACTGGGGAAACACCATATATTTT. This codes for CSVAADWGNTIYF.